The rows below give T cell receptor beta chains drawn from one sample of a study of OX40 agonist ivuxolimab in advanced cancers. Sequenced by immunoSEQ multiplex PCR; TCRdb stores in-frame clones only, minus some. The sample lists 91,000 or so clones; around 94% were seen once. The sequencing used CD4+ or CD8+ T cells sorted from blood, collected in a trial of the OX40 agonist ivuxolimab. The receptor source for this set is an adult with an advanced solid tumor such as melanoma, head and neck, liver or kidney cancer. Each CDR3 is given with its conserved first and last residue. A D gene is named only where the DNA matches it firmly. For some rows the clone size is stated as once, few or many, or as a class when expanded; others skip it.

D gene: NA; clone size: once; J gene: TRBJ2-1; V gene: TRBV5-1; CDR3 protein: CASSLDTATEQFF; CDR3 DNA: TGCGCCAGCAGCTTGGACACGGCCACTGAGCAGTTCTTC
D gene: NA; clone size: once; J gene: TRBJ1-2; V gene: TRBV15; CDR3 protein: CATSRGSSYGYTF; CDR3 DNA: TGTGCCACCAGCAGGGGCTCTAGCTATGGCTACACCTTC
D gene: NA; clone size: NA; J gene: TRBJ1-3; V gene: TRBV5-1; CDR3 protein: CASSLVPGGSGNTIYF; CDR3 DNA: TGCGCCAGCAGCTTGGTCCCCGGCGGCTCTGGAAACACCATATATTTT
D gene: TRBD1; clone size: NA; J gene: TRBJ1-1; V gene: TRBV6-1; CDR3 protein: CASSHGQGATEAFF; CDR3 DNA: TGTGCCAGCAGCCACGGACAGGGGGCGACTGAAGCTTTCTTT
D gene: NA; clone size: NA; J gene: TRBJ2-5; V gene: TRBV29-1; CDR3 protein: CSVVPLRGGLPQETQYF; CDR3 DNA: TGCAGCGTTGTTCCCTTGCGAGGGGGGTTACCCCAAGAGACCCAGTACTTC
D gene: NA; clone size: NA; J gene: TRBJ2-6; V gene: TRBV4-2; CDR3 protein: CASSQDIGYSGANVLTF; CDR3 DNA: TGTGCCAGCAGCCAAGATATCGGATACTCTGGGGCCAACGTCCTGACTTTC
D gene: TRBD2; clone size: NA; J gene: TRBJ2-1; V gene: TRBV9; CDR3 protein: CASSGFSGGPNEQFF; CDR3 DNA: TGTGCCAGCAGCGGATTTAGCGGGGGCCCCAATGAGCAGTTCTTC
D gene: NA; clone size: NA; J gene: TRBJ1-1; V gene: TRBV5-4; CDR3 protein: CASSLEDTEAFF; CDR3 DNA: TGTGCCAGCAGCTTGGAAGACACTGAAGCTTTCTTT
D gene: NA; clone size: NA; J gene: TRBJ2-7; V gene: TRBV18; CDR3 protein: CASSPPLRDGFEQYF; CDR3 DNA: TGTGCCAGCTCACCTCCCCTCAGGGATGGATTCGAGCAGTACTTC
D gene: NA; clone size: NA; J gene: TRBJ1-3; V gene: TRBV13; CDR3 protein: CASSLGFRDSGNTIYF; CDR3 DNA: TGTGCCAGCAGCTTAGGTTTCAGGGACTCTGGAAACACCATATATTTT
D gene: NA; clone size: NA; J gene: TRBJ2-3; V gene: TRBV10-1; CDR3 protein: CASSVLAVSDTQYF; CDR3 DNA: TGCGCCAGCAGTGTATTAGCGGTCTCAGATACGCAGTATTTT
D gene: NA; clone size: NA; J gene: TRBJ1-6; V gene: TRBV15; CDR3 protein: CATSNVPQGKRSPLHF; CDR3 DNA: TGTGCCACCAGCAATGTTCCGCAGGGGAAGAGATCACCCCTCCACTTT
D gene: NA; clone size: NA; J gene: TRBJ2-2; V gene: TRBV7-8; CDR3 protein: CASRTGNTGELFF; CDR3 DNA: TGTGCCAGCAGGACAGGGAACACCGGGGAGCTGTTTTTT
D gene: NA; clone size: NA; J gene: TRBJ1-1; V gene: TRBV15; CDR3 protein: CATSRDPGSNTEAFF; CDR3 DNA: TGTGCCACCAGCAGAGACCCCGGCAGTAACACTGAAGCTTTCTTT
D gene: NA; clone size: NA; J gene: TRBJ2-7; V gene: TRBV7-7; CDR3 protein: CASSLMGFREQYF; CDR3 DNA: TGTGCTAGCAGCTTAATGGGGTTTCGCGAGCAGTACTTC
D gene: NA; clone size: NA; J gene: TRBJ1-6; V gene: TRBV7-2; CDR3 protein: CASSPLTRRSSYNSPLHF; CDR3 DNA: TGTGCCAGCAGCCCGTTGACCCGGAGGAGCTCCTATAATTCACCCCTCCACTTT
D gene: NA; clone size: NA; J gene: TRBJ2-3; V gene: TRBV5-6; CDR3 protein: CASSLNWGTLTDTQYF; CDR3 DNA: TGTGCCAGCAGCTTGAATTGGGGGACTCTCACAGATACGCAGTATTTT
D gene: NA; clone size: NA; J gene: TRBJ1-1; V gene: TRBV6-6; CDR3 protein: CASKSDGGLEAFF; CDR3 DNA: TGTGCCAGCAAGAGCGACGGGGGGCTGGAGGCTTTCTTT
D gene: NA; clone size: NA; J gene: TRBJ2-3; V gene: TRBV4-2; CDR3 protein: CASSQDGLFIGDTQYF; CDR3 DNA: TGTGCCAGCAGCCAAGATGGGCTCTTTATCGGAGATACGCAGTATTTT
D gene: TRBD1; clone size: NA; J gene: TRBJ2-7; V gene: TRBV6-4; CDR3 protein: CASRTIQDRGNEQYF; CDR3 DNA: TGTGCCAGCAGAACCATTCAGGACAGGGGGAACGAGCAGTACTTC
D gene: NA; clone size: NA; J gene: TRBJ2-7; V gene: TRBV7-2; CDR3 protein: CASSFLWGDSYEQYF; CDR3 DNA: TGTGCCAGCAGCTTCCTCTGGGGGGACTCCTACGAGCAGTACTTC
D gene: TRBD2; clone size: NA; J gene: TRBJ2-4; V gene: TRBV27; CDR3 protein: CASSGLAGARRPKLAKNIQYF; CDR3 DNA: TGTGCCAGCAGCGGACTAGCGGGGGCCCGTCGACCCAAACTAGCCAAAAACATTCAGTACTTC
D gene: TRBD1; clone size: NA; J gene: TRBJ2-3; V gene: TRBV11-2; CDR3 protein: CASSFPGAGGDTQYF; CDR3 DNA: TGTGCCAGCAGCTTCCCAGGGGCAGGGGGAGATACGCAGTATTTT
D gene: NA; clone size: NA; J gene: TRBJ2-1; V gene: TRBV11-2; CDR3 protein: CASSHSGEQFF; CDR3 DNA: TGTGCCAGCAGCCACTCTGGTGAGCAGTTCTTC
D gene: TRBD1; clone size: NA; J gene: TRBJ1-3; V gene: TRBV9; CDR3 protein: CASSATGGTGNTIYF; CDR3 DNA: TGTGCCAGCAGCGCCACAGGGGGCACTGGAAACACCATATATTTT
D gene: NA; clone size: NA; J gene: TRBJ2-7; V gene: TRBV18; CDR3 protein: CASSPSGGGFEQYF; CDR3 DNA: TGTGCCAGCTCACCTTCAGGGGGAGGTTTCGAGCAGTACTTC
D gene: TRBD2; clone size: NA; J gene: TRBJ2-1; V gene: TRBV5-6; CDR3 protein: CASSFSGGIYNEQFF; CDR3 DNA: TGTGCCAGCAGTTTTAGCGGGGGGATCTACAATGAGCAGTTCTTC
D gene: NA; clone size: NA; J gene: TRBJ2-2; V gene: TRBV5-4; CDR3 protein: CASSSRRGDTNTGELFF; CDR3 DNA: TGTGCCAGCAGTTCAAGGAGGGGCGATACGAACACCGGGGAGCTGTTTTTT
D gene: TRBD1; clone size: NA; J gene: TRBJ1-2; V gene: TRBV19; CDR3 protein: CASSRGDRGNDGYTF; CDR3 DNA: TGTGCCAGTAGTAGGGGGGACAGGGGGAACGATGGCTACACCTTC
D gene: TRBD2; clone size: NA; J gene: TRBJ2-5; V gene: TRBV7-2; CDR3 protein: CASSLNGGGETQYF; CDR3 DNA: TGTGCCAGCAGCTTAAATGGGGGGGGAGAGACCCAGTACTTC
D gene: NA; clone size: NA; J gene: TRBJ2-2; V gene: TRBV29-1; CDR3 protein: CSVVSEGTGELFF; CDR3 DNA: TGCAGCGTTGTGAGCGAGGGCACCGGGGAGCTGTTTTTT
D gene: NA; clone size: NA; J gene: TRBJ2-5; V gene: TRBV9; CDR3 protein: CASSASTGMETQYF; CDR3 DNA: TGTGCCAGCAGCGCCTCTACAGGGATGGAGACCCAGTACTTC
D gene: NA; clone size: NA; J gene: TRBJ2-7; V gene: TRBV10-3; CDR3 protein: CAISEHIGGAYEQYF; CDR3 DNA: TGTGCCATCAGTGAGCATATAGGCGGGGCCTACGAGCAGTACTTC
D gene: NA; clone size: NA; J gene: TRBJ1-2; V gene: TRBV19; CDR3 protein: CASSIASQGLYGYTF; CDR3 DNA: TGTGCCAGTAGTATAGCCTCTCAGGGTCTCTATGGCTACACCTTC
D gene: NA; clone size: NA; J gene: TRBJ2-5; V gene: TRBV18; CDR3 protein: CASSPREGETQYF; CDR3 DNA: TGTGCCAGCTCACCAAGGGAAGGAGAGACCCAGTACTTC
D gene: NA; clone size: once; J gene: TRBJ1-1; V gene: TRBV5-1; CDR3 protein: CASSSKIPNTEAFF; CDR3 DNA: TGCGCCAGCAGCTCAAAAATCCCGAACACTGAAGCTTTCTTT
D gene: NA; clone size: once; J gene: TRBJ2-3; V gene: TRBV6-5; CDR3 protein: CASKKGGTDTQYF; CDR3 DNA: TGTGCCAGCAAAAAGGGGGGCACAGATACGCAGTATTTT
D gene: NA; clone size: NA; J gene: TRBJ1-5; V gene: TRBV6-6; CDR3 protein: CASREINRAGNQPQHF; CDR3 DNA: TGTGCCAGCAGGGAAATCAACAGGGCGGGCAATCAGCCCCAGCATTTT
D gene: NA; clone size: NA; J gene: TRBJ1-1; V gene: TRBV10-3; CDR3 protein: CATTTGNTEAFF; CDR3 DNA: TGTGCCACCACAACAGGGAACACTGAAGCTTTCTTT
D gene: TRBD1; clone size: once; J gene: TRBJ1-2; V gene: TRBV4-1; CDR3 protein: CASSQTATGGDYGYTF; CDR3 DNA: TGCGCCAGCAGCCAAACGGCAACAGGGGGAGACTATGGCTACACCTTC
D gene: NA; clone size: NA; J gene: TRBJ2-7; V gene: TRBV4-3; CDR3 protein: CASSQALPLGYEQYF; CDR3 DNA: TGCGCCAGCAGCCAAGCCCTCCCCCTGGGCTACGAGCAGTACTTC
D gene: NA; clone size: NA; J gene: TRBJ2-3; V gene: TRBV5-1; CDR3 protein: CASKALGASTDTQYF; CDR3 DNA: TGCGCCAGCAAGGCCCTCGGGGCTAGCACAGATACGCAGTATTTT
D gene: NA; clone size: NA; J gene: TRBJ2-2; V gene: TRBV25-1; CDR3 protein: CASKSPLGTGELFF; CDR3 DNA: TGTGCCAGCAAGTCGCCTCTCGGGACCGGGGAGCTGTTTTTT
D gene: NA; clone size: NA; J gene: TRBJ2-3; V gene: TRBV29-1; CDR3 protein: CSVEERADTQYF; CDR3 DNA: TGCAGCGTTGAAGAGCGAGCAGATACGCAGTATTTT
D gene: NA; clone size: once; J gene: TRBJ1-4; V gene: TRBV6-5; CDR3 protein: CASSYAGLTGREKLFF; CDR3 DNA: TGTGCCAGCAGTTACGCCGGACTTACCGGGAGGGAAAAACTGTTTTTT
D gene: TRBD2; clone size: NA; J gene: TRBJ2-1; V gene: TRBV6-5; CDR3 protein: CASSRTSGTPNEQFF; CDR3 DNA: TGTGCCAGCAGTCGGACTAGCGGGACTCCCAATGAGCAGTTCTTC
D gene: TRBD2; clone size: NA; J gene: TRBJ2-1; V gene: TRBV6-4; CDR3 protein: CASSALPTSVSYNEQFF; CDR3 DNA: TGTGCCAGCAGTGCCCTTCCTACTAGCGTATCCTACAATGAGCAGTTCTTC
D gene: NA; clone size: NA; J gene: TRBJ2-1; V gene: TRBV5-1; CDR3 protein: CASSDPRGHNEQFF; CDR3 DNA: TGCGCCAGCAGCGACCCCCGAGGGCACAATGAGCAGTTCTTC
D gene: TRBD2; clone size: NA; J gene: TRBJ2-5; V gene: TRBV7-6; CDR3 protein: CASSRGGLAGPETQYF; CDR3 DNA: TGTGCCAGCTCCCGGGGGGGGCTAGCGGGACCAGAGACCCAGTACTTC
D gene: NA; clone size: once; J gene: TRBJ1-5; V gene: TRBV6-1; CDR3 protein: CASSETGMNNQPQHF; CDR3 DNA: TGTGCCAGCAGTGAAACAGGGATGAACAATCAGCCCCAGCATTTT